These 10 T cell receptor beta chains originate from one sample sequenced in a study of T cell repertoires in breast cancer. The expanded emulsion RT-PCR method captured paired alpha and beta chains from CD8+ T cells. Unpaired genes were suppressed by blocking oligonucleotides during a second nested PCR. TCRdb redid the calling of the emulsion pairing reads with MiXCR, one entry per CDR3 protein. The data contain roughly 38,000 distinct CDR3 sequences, roughly 42% of them singletons. The material sequenced was CD8+ T cells. The receptors were sampled from a pool of human donors with breast cancer or a healthy control (not recorded which).

The chain has TRBV29-1 and TRBJ1-5, with D maybe TRBD1 (6 bases). Germline assignment: CDR1 SQVTM and CDR2 ANQGSEA. Trimming took off 4 bases at V and 6 bases at J, with 16 bases between the two ends. This CDR3 has 14 amino acids. The CDR3 sequence: CSVGTGSLSQPQHF. CDR3 nucleotide sequence: TGCAGCGTTGGAACAGGGAGTCTGAGTCAGCCCCAGCATTTT.

The V and J genes are TRBV3-1 and TRBJ1-2, with D unresolved. Germline-derived CDR1 and CDR2 are LGHDT and YNNKEL (reference sequence). The V end was cut by 3 bases, the J end by 8 bases, with 10 bases between. The CDR3 has 12 amino acids. CDR3 in amino acids: CASSHRGQGYTF. CDR3 bases: TGTGCCAGCAGCCATCGCGGGCAGGGCTACACCTTC.

This clonotype was found a few times. The V gene is TRBV6-1, the J gene TRBJ2-7; the D is unclear. Germline V gives CDR1 MNHNS, CDR2 SASEGT. V lost 7 bases to trimming and J lost 7 bases, with 14 bases between them. The CDR3 consists of 12 residues. The CDR3 protein is CASIAGPSEQYF. CDR3 coding DNA: TGTGCCAGCATCGCAGGACCTTCTGAGCAGTACTTC.

V and J are TRBV24-1 and TRBJ2-3; 10 bases agree with TRBD2. J lost 0 bases, V lost 2 bases, and 4 bases had no gene match. Germline V gene lookup returns CDR1 KGHDR and CDR2 SFDVKD. The CDR3 has 17 residues. CDR3 protein: CATSDWTSGSSTDTQYF. For the CDR3, the DNA is TGTGCCACCAGTGATTGGACTAGCGGCTCTAGCACAGATACGCAGTATTTT.

The rearrangement uses TRBV10-3 and TRBJ1-5; TRBD1 agrees at 8 bases. V trimming: 8 bases; J trimming: 0 bases; junction bases outside the gene matches: 3. Germline CDR1 ENHRY, CDR2 SYGVKD. The CDR3 extends over 14 amino acids. The CDR3 region is CAIDRGYSNQPQHF. The CDR3 nucleotides read TGTGCCATCGACAGGGGTTATAGCAATCAGCCCCAGCATTTT.

In this sample, this clonotype turned up a few times. The chain combines TRBV2 with TRBJ2-3; D remains ambiguous. CDR3 length: 14 amino acids. Trimming shortened V by 3 bases and J by 4 bases, and 11 bases separated the two germline ends. Germline CDR1 and CDR2: SNHLY and FYNNEI. In DNA, the CDR3 is TGTGCCAGCAGTGATGCCAGGCTTCCAGATACGCAGTATTTT. Amino acids: CASSDARLPDTQYF.

This chain uses TRBV5-6 with TRBJ1-5, with 8 bases matching TRBD1. The germline V gene has CDR1 SGHDT and CDR2 YYEEEE. The V gene end was trimmed by 4 bases and the J gene end by 2 bases; junction bases not matched to a gene: 11. The CDR3 has 17 residues. DNA for the CDR3: TGTGCCAGCAGCGTTATCGCAGGGGGCGCGGGCAATCAGCCCCAGCATTTT. This gives the protein CASSVIAGGAGNQPQHF.

As concerns this clonotype: An end of the junction does not agree with germline; a read error may underlie this. The genes are TRBV6-4 and TRBJ2-7; tentative D call: TRBD2 (5 bases). The CDR3 is 16 residues long. From germline, CDR1 is MRHNA and CDR2 SNTAGT. The CDR3 nucleotides are TGCGCCAGCAGTTACACGGATTGGACTGCTCTTAACGAGCAGTACTTC. This encodes CASSYTDWTALNEQYF.

This clonotype was counted only a few times. The chain combines TRBV18 with TRBJ2-7; D may match TRBD1 or TRBD2 (6 bases each). The CDR3 is made up of 13 amino acids. Germline V CDR1 and CDR2: KGHSH, LQKENI. Trimming left V 4 bases short and J 7 bases short, with 14 bases between. The CDR3 spells CASSREGGGEQYF. The CDR3 DNA follows: TGTGCCAGCTCACGCGAGGGGGGAGGAGAGCAGTACTTC. Using reference TRBV18 and TRBJ2-7 for the parts outside the CDR3, the full variable domain is NAGVMQNPRHLVRRRGQEARLRCSPMKGHSHVYWYRQLPEEGLKFMVYLQKENIIDESGMPKERFSAEFPKEGPSILRIQQVVRGDSAAYFCASSREGGGEQYFGPGTRLTVT.

The chain employs TRBV7-3 and TRBJ2-1, with 7 bases matching TRBD2. Germline V gene lookup returns CDR1 SGHTA and CDR2 FQGTGA. This CDR3 comprises 14 residues. V gave up 4 bases and J gave up 9 bases; unmatched junction bases: 9. CDR3 loop: CASSSSGTGSEQFF. In nucleotides, the CDR3 is TGTGCCAGCAGCTCCAGCGGGACGGGCAGTGAGCAGTTCTTC.